This entry lists 22 T cell receptor beta chains sequenced from one sample in a study of blood T cell repertoires in COVID-19. Sequencing used immunoSEQ multiplex PCR; TCRdb keeps in-frame clones, though not all of them. This sample carries approximately 240,000 clones, about 88% of them seen once, and the ten largest clones take around 2.2%. The sequencing sample was made of peripheral blood. All receptors derive from a woman in her thirties or forties who had recovered from COVID-19.

This clone was detected once. The rearrangement links TRBV7-2 to TRBJ1-1; D not certain. Germline V gene sequence: CDR1 SGHTA, CDR2 FQGNSA. The CDR3 loop spans 16 amino acids. The V gene lost 1 base and the J gene lost 5 bases, with 17 bases spanning the gap. CDR3 sequence: CASSLEAGRGRTEAFF. In nucleotides, the CDR3 is TGTGCCAGCAGCTTAGAGGCAGGACGGGGAAGAACTGAAGCTTTCTTT.

This sequence joins TRBV6-2 or TRBV6-3 and TRBJ2-5, with 7 nucleotides matching TRBD1. V shed 4 bases, J shed 2 bases, and the junction held 4 bases outside the gene matches. Germline V gene sequence: CDR1 MNHEY, CDR2 SVGEGT. The CDR3 covers 14 residues. Written as DNA, the CDR3 is TGTGCCAGCAGTTGGGGACAGACACAAGAGACCCAGTACTTC. It codes for CASSWGQTQETQYF.

The V and J genes are TRBV2 and TRBJ1-3, with TRBD1 matching over 9 bases. Germline V gives CDR1 SNHLY, CDR2 FYNNEI. This CDR3 spans 15 amino acids. J lost 4 bases, V lost 6 bases, and 7 bases had no gene match. CDR3 in DNA: TGTGCCAGCAGAGACCGGACAGGGGCCGGAAACACCATATATTTT. It yields the protein CASRDRTGAGNTIYF.

V gene TRBV7-2 combines with J gene TRBJ2-7; 7 positions match TRBD1. From germline, CDR1 is SGHTA and CDR2 FQGNSA. With 4 bases clipped from V and 7 bases from J, the junction kept 10 bases outside the gene matches. This CDR3 has 14 residues. This CDR3 reads CASSSTLTGVEQYF. CDR3 DNA: TGTGCCAGCAGCTCTACCCTAACAGGGGTGGAGCAGTACTTC.

V usage is TRBV10-2 and J usage is TRBJ2-7, with D possibly TRBD2 on 5 matching bases. Per the germline V gene, CDR1 is WSHSY and CDR2 is SAAADI. V lost 3 bases and J lost 1, with 13 bases in between. This CDR3 contains 15 residues. This CDR3 is CASSDRGAVSYEQYF. CDR3 coding DNA: TGCGCCAGCAGTGATCGGGGAGCGGTATCCTACGAGCAGTACTTC.

The chain joins TRBV4-2 to TRBJ2-7; TRBD1 agrees at 7 bases. The junction had 8 bases not matched to a gene; V was cut back by 0 bases and J by 3 bases. CDR3 length equals 16 residues. Looked up from germline, CDR1 is LGHNA and CDR2 is YNFKEQ. The CDR3 bases are TGTGCCAGCAGCCAAGAGTCGGCACAGGGGAGCTACGAGCAGTACTTC. Its protein is CASSQESAQGSYEQYF.

The chain joins TRBV6-5 to TRBJ1-4; 9 nucleotides line up with TRBD1. The CDR3 consists of 13 residues. After removal of 10 bases from V and 6 bases from J, the junction contained 6 bases not matched to a gene. Per the germline V gene, CDR1 is MNHEY and CDR2 is SVGAGI. Written as DNA, the CDR3 is TGTGCCACCATCAGGGACAGGGATGAAAAACTGTTTTTT. Translating gives CATIRDRDEKLFF.

V usage is TRBV4-3 and J usage is TRBJ1-1, with 7 positions matching TRBD1. CDR3 size: 15 residues. Trimming cost V 0 bases and J 6 bases; bases outside gene matches: 7. Germline loops: CDR1 LGHNA, CDR2 YSLEER. CDR3 amino acids: CASSQDRYRGSEAFF. DNA for the CDR3: TGCGCCAGCAGCCAAGATCGGTACAGGGGCTCTGAAGCTTTCTTT.

This chain joins TRBV6-5 and TRBJ1-6, with D unclear. The length of the CDR3 is 15 residues. Between the trimmed V and J ends, which lost 6 bases and 9 bases, there was a span of 18 bases. In germline, CDR1 is MNHEY, CDR2 SVGAGI. CDR3: CASRNGARVVSPLHF. DNA of the CDR3: TGTGCCAGCAGGAACGGCGCGCGGGTGGTTTCACCCCTCCACTTT.

This clone was seen only once. The rearrangement links TRBV7-2 to TRBJ1-1; maybe TRBD1 (6 bases). The CDR3 totals 13 residues. The germline V gene encodes CDR1 SGHTA and CDR2 FQGNSA. V was pared by 5 bases and J by 1 base, with 8 bases between. CDR3 nucleotides: TGTGCCAGCAGCGAGGGACAGAACACTGAAGCTTTCTTT. Translated, it gives CASSEGQNTEAFF.

This clone was counted once. The chain recombines TRBV6-5 with TRBJ1-1; D possibly corresponds to TRBD1 (5 bases). Trimming left V 0 bases short and J 3 bases short, with 14 bases between. CDR1 is MNHEY, CDR2 SVGAGI, per germline. This CDR3 comprises 16 residues. The CDR3 loop is CASSYSAGRRDTEAFF. CDR3 DNA: TGTGCCAGCAGTTACTCGGCAGGGCGGCGTGACACTGAAGCTTTCTTT.

The chain joins TRBV6-6 to TRBJ1-3; maybe TRBD1 (6 bases). The CDR3 has 16 residues. Germline V gene data show CDR1 as MNHNY and CDR2 as SVGAGI (reference sequence). Trimming cost V 0 bases and J 4 bases, with 13 bases left between them. CDR3 coding DNA: TGTGCCAGCAGTTACTCGAATACAGGGAACGGAAACACCATATATTTT. Residues: CASSYSNTGNGNTIYF.

This clone was recorded a few times. Other DNA sequences in the sample encode the same CDR3. The chain links TRBV9 to TRBJ1-6; possible D gene TRBD1, 5 bases. This CDR3 contains 15 residues. Trimming shortened V by 0 bases and J by 7 bases, and 11 bases separated the two germline ends. CDR1 is SGDLS and CDR2 is YYNGEE in the germline V gene. The chain's CDR3 is CASSVGGQDNSPLHF. For the CDR3, the DNA is TGTGCCAGCAGCGTAGGGGGCCAGGACAATTCACCCCTCCACTTT.

The rearrangement links TRBV5-1 to TRBJ1-3; D is uncertain. The CDR3 has 18 amino acids. Germline CDR1 SGHRS, CDR2 YFSETQ. Trimming left V 0 bases short and J 2 bases short, with 18 bases between. The CDR3 loop reads CASSLGVGGREPGNTIYF. The CDR3 region has the DNA TGCGCCAGCAGCTTGGGGGTAGGTGGGAGGGAACCTGGAAACACCATATATTTT.

The chain recombines TRBV7-2 with TRBJ2-7; TRBD2 might be the D (6 bases). V dropped 1 base and J dropped 2 bases, with 15 bases sitting between them. Germline loops: CDR1 SGHTA, CDR2 FQGNSA. This CDR3 is built from 16 residues. The CDR3 loop reads CASSLGDSRTAYEQYF. The CDR3 DNA reads as TGTGCCAGCAGCTTAGGGGACTCCAGGACCGCCTACGAGCAGTACTTC. Filled out from reference TRBV7-2 and TRBJ2-7, the complete variable domain reads GAGVSQSPSNKVTEKGKDVELRCDPISGHTALYWYRQSLGQGLEFLIYFQGNSAPDKSGLPSDRFSAERTGGSVSTLTIQRTQQEDSAVYLCASSLGDSRTAYEQYFGPGTRLTVT.

V is TRBV29-1 and J is TRBJ2-6; maybe TRBD1 (5 bases). V was clipped by 5 bases and J by 2 bases, with 10 bases between them. Germline V gene lookup returns CDR1 SQVTM and CDR2 ANQGSEA. The CDR3 is 14 amino acids. The CDR3 spells CSVSSRAGANVLTF. CDR3 nucleotides: TGCAGCGTTTCTTCCAGGGCTGGGGCCAACGTCCTGACTTTC.

J is TRBJ2-5 and V is TRBV19, with D maybe TRBD2 (5 bases). The germline gives CDR1 LNHDA, CDR2 SQIVND (reference sequence). V was cut by 5 bases and J by 5 bases, with 12 bases left in between. The CDR3 loop spans 13 amino acids. The CDR3 DNA sequence: TGTGCCAGTAGTGTTGGGCGAGGGGAGACCCAGTACTTC. Translation gives CASSVGRGETQYF.

The chain's CDR3 is CAISEPRSGGINSPLHF. The CDR3 nucleotides are TGTGCCATCAGTGAGCCCCGGTCGGGGGGAATTAATTCACCCCTCCACTTT. The chain combines TRBV10-3 with TRBJ1-6; D perhaps matches TRBD1 (5 bases). The CDR3 sequence is 17 residues long. V lost 2 bases and J 6 bases, leaving 17 bases between the germline ends. Germline CDR1 and CDR2: ENHRY and SYGVKD.

This chain joins TRBV28 and TRBJ1-2; 10 bases are a match to TRBD1. CDR3 length equals 15 residues. The germline CDR1 and CDR2 sequences are MDHEN and SYDVKM. V was clipped by 5 bases and J by 4 bases; unmatched bases: 7. The CDR3 region has the DNA TGTGCCAGCAGTCTGACAGGGGGCGGGAGCTATGGCTACACCTTC. Residues: CASSLTGGGSYGYTF.

The chain couples TRBV2 to TRBJ1-5, with D tentatively TRBD1 (5 bases). Trimming left V 1 base short and J 0 bases short, with 7 bases between. This CDR3 spans 15 amino acids. Germline V gene lookup returns CDR1 SNHLY and CDR2 FYNNEI. In DNA, the CDR3 is TGTGCCAGCAGTGAAGTGCAGGGTAGCAATCAGCCCCAGCATTTT. This sequence encodes CASSEVQGSNQPQHF.

This clone is a singleton in its sample. The chain has TRBV7-9 and TRBJ2-7, with unresolved D. CDR1 and CDR2 (germline): SEHNR, FQNEAQ (reference sequence). V lost 1 base, J lost 4 bases, and 5 bases lay in between. This CDR3 region has 12 residues. The CDR3 spells CASSLGSYEQYF. CDR3 sequence (DNA): TGTGCCAGCAGCTTAGGGAGTTACGAGCAGTACTTC. Combining the CDR3 with reference TRBV7-9 and TRBJ2-7 gives the whole variable domain DTGVSQNPRHKITKRGQNVTFRCDPISEHNRLYWYRQTLGQGPEFLTYFQNEAQLEKSRLLSDRFSAERPKGSFSTLEIQRTEQGDSAMYLCASSLGSYEQYFGPGTRLTVT.

The chain carries TRBV6-6 and TRBJ1-1; 7 bases are a match to TRBD1. CDR1 MNHNY and CDR2 SVGAGI come from the germline V gene (reference sequence). Trimming took 0 bases from V and 1 from J; bases not matched to a gene: 5. The CDR3 runs to 16 residues. The CDR3 DNA reads as TGTGCCAGCAGTTACTCGGACAGGTGGAAGAACACTGAAGCTTTCTTT. This encodes CASSYSDRWKNTEAFF.